Listed here is a single T cell receptor beta chain. The antigen is not known. The entry originates in a study of T cell repertoires in cytomegalovirus infection. Study context: A matching HLA type, together with CMV infection, was signaled by public TCR beta signatures. The study, taken as a whole, reports: Pooled public TCR beta family frequency picked out CMV carriers with the relevant HLA.

Trimming removed 2 bases from V and 10 bases from J, with 12 bases in between. Germline CDR1 MNHEY, CDR2 SMNVEV (reference sequence). The CDR3 spans 14 residues. TCRdb itself ran the reads through MiXCR, one entry per CDR3 protein. In the table there are 700,000 to 900,000 distinct CDR3 sequences, almost 30% of which are singletons. This specimen was cultured CD8+ T cells from PBMCs, taken from culture after CMV antigen stimulation. The genes are TRBV27 and TRBJ1-6; D possibly corresponds to TRBD1 (6 bases). The receptor's source is a human donor in good health (CMV status not recorded). Some clones in this sample may be carry-over from other donors' samples. CDR3 loop: CASSLGGAMSPLHF. CDR3 nucleotides: TGTGCCAGCAGTTTAGGGGGGGCCATGTCACCCCTCCACTTT.